These 31 T cell receptor beta chains share one sample of origin, sequenced in a study of T cell clones after liver transplantation. Profiling relied on immunoSEQ multiplex PCR, and the TCRdb table lists in-frame clones only, not all of them. The sample records about 33,000 clones, around 95% being singletons. Material: CD8+ T cells from blood, obtained 12 months after liver transplant. The receptors originated from a human patient who received a liver transplant. A subset of T cells may come from the graft donor.

The chain has TRBV30 and TRBJ2-7, with a weak D call TRBD1 (5 bases). Between the trimmed V and J ends, which lost 2 bases and 6 bases, there was a span of 8 bases. The CDR3 runs to 11 residues. Germline values: CDR1 GTSNPN, CDR2 SVGIG (reference sequence). The CDR3 is CAWSLTGEQYF. CDR3 DNA: TGTGCCTGGAGTCTTACAGGCGAGCAGTACTTC. Filled out from reference TRBV30 and TRBJ2-7, the complete variable domain reads SQTIHQWPATLVQPVGSPLSLECTVEGTSNPNLYWYRQAAGRGLQLLFYSVGIGQISSEVPQNLSASRPQDRQFILSSKKLLLSDSGFYLCAWSLTGEQYFGPGTRLTVT.

This chain connects TRBV30 to TRBJ2-5, with 15 bases identical to TRBD2. This CDR3 spans 17 amino acids. With V trimmed by 2 bases and J by 5 bases, 9 bases remained unmatched. Germline CDR1 and CDR2: GTSNPN and SVGIG (reference sequence). CDR3 residues: CAWSRGLAGGPGETQYF. In nucleotides, the CDR3 is TGTGCCTGGAGTCGTGGACTAGCGGGAGGGCCTGGGGAGACCCAGTACTTC.

CDR3: CATSDGTAAYEQYF. In DNA, the CDR3 is TGTGCCACCAGCGACGGGACAGCGGCCTACGAGCAGTACTTC. This chain joins TRBV15 and TRBJ2-7; 7 nucleotides line up with TRBD1. Germline CDR1 reads LNHNV; CDR2 reads YYDKDF (reference sequence). The CDR3 runs to 14 residues. V lost 5 bases to trimming and J lost 2 bases; unmatched junction nucleotides: 6.

The chain is built from TRBV4-1 and TRBJ2-7; D remains unclear. V lost 1 base, J lost 5 bases, and 9 bases lay in between. The CDR3 is made up of 13 amino acids. CDR1 and CDR2 (germline): MGHRA, YSYEKL. CDR3 sequence reads: CASSQVSGNEQYF. In nucleotides, the CDR3 is TGCGCCAGCAGCCAAGTATCGGGTAACGAGCAGTACTTC.

This chain joins TRBV5-1 and TRBJ2-7; 10 bases are a match to TRBD1. Trimming took 3 bases from V and 2 from J; bases not matched to a gene: 8. Per germline, CDR1 SGHRS and CDR2 YFSETQ. This CDR3 is 16 amino acids long. The CDR3 here is CASSSYRTGGAYEQYF. The DNA for the CDR3 is TGCGCCAGCAGCTCTTACCGGACAGGGGGGGCCTACGAGCAGTACTTC.

V gene TRBV5-5 combines with J gene TRBJ1-1; D is possibly TRBD1 (5 bases). The CDR3 has 14 residues. With 3 bases removed from V and 6 bases from J, the gap between germline ends came to 15 bases. Germline V gene data show CDR1 as SGHKS and CDR2 as YYEKEE (reference sequence). CDR3 protein: CASSSGTPWAEAFF. CDR3 in DNA: TGTGCCAGCAGCTCAGGGACGCCGTGGGCTGAAGCTTTCTTT.

V gene TRBV2 combines with J gene TRBJ2-2; D possibly matches TRBD1 or TRBD2 (5 bases each). V was cut by 4 bases and J by 0 bases, with 24 bases left in between. This CDR3 is built from 20 residues. Germline lookup yields CDR1 SNHLY and CDR2 FYNNEI. The CDR3 DNA reads TGTGCCAGCAGTGGACCCGAGGGGACCATAGAGCGTACGAACACCGGGGAGCTGTTTTTT. Its translation: CASSGPEGTIERTNTGELFF.

This clone was seen once. CDR3 nucleotide sequence: TGTGCCAGCCCTAGCGGGCCAAGCTCCTACAATGAGCAGTTCTTC. It is translated as CASPSGPSSYNEQFF. The J gene is TRBJ2-1, the V gene TRBV5-8; 8 bases map to TRBD2. The length of the CDR3 is 15 residues. The germline gives CDR1 SGHTS, CDR2 YDEGEE. Unmatched junction bases numbered 6, after V lost 7 bases and J lost 0 bases.

The CDR3 is CASSLGVPYEQYF. CDR3 coding DNA: TGTGCCAGCAGCTTAGGGGTTCCCTACGAGCAGTACTTC. J is TRBJ2-7 and V is TRBV11-2; D uncertain. V was clipped by 1 base and J by 2 bases, with 6 bases between them. This CDR3 is built from 13 residues. CDR1 SGHAT and CDR2 FQNNGV come from the germline V gene.

V usage is TRBV5-4 and J usage is TRBJ2-7, with D possibly being TRBD1 or TRBD2 (5 bases each). Per germline, CDR1 SGHNT and CDR2 YYREEE (reference sequence). The CDR3 runs to 12 residues. V lost 3 bases and J lost 2, with 6 bases in between. This CDR3 is CASSSGPYEQYF. The CDR3 DNA follows: TGTGCCAGCAGCTCGGGGCCCTACGAGCAGTACTTC.

This chain connects TRBV5-1 to TRBJ2-3, with 11 positions matching TRBD1. The CDR3 is made up of 15 amino acids. Germline CDR1 and CDR2: SGHRS and YFSETQ. V shed 6 bases, J shed 6 bases, and the junction held 9 bases outside the gene matches. In DNA, the CDR3 is TGCGCCAGCATGCACCGGGACAGGGGGTTTGATACGCAGTATTTT. Amino acid sequence: CASMHRDRGFDTQYF.

V is TRBV2 and J is TRBJ2-1; 8 bases line up with TRBD2. Germline CDR1 reads SNHLY; CDR2 reads FYNNEI. Trimming cost V 5 bases and J 0 bases; bases outside gene matches: 0. This CDR3 comprises 14 residues. Here the CDR3 DNA reads TGTGCCAGCAGTCGGGGGGGCTCCTACAATGAGCAGTTCTTC. It specifies CASSRGGSYNEQFF.

The chain carries TRBV4-2 and TRBJ2-7; the match to TRBD2 covers 9 bases. V dropped 0 bases and J dropped 3; count of bases not matched to a gene: 6. This CDR3 has 16 residues. Germline V CDR1 and CDR2: LGHNA, YNFKEQ. The CDR3 is CASSQDASGMIYEQYF. In nucleotides, the CDR3 is TGTGCCAGCAGCCAAGATGCTAGCGGGATGATCTACGAGCAGTACTTC.

The chain is built from TRBV9 and TRBJ1-4; no reliable D call. V lost 0 bases and J lost 0, with 12 bases in between. This CDR3 contains 17 residues. From germline, CDR1 is SGDLS and CDR2 YYNGEE. CDR3 sequence (DNA): TGTGCCAGCAGCGTAGAAGGGAGTGGGGCAACTAATGAAAAACTGTTTTTT. It specifies CASSVEGSGATNEKLFF.

The genes are TRBV27 and TRBJ1-5; the match to TRBD1 covers 8 bases. The V segment lost 6 bases and the J segment 6 bases; nucleotides outside the gene matches: 7. The CDR3 has 14 residues. CDR1 is MNHEY, CDR2 SMNVEV, per germline (reference sequence). DNA for the CDR3: TGTGCCAGCAGCCTCGGACAGGGAAGTCAGCCCCAGCATTTT. This gives the protein CASSLGQGSQPQHF.

This clone showed up just once. The V call is TRBV7-9, the J call TRBJ2-5; D is uncertain. The CDR3 is 13 amino acids. Trimming removed 3 bases at V and 2 bases at J, with 7 bases between. CDR1 SEHNR and CDR2 FQNEAQ come from the germline V gene (reference sequence). As DNA, the CDR3 is TGTGCCAGCAGCTTCTACAGTCAAGAGACCCAGTACTTC. Protein product: CASSFYSQETQYF.

The rearrangement uses TRBV1 and TRBJ2-5; the table's D call of TRBD2 was not tested on the DNA. TRBV1 is flagged as a pseudogene. This CDR3 comprises 15 residues. The CDR3 sequence is CTSSLTSGSQETQYF. The CDR3 DNA sequence: TGCACCAGCAGCCTCACTAGCGGGAGTCAAGAGACCCAGTACTTC.

The chain carries TRBV7-9 and TRBJ1-5, with D tentatively TRBD1 (5 bases). The CDR3 is 14 amino acids. The germline V gene encodes CDR1 SEHNR and CDR2 FQNEAQ (reference sequence). Trimming removed 1 base at V and 3 bases at J, with 7 bases between. Here the CDR3 reads CASSLEGSNQPQHF. DNA of the CDR3: TGTGCCAGCAGCTTAGAGGGGTCCAATCAGCCCCAGCATTTT.

The V call is TRBV6-5, the J call TRBJ1-5; D gene ambiguous. This CDR3 spans 14 amino acids. V was cut by 4 bases and J by 4 bases, with 11 bases left in between. Germline values: CDR1 MNHEY, CDR2 SVGAGI. CDR3 sequence (DNA): TGTGCCAGCAGTTTACTCTCGGGGAATCAGCCCCAGCATTTT. As protein: CASSLLSGNQPQHF.

CDR3 region: CASSRGRGASSYEQYF. The CDR3 DNA reads as TGTGCCAGCAGCCGCGGGAGGGGAGCGTCCTCCTACGAGCAGTACTTC. This chain connects TRBV7-9 to TRBJ2-7, with TRBD2 matching 9 bases. J lost 0 bases, V lost 5 bases, and 8 bases had no gene match. Germline values: CDR1 SEHNR, CDR2 FQNEAQ (reference sequence). The length of the CDR3 is 16 residues. The full variable domain, in which reference TRBV7-9 and TRBJ2-7 provide the parts outside the CDR3, is DTGVSQNPRHKITKRGQNVTFRCDPISEHNRLYWYRQTLGQGPEFLTYFQNEAQLEKSRLLSDRFSAERPKGSFSTLEIQRTEQGDSAMYLCASSRGRGASSYEQYFGPGTRLTVT.

The rearrangement joins TRBV11-2 to TRBJ2-3, with no clear D. Trimming took off 5 bases at V and 5 bases at J, with 5 bases between the two ends. CDR1 is SGHAT and CDR2 is FQNNGV in the germline V gene. The CDR3 is made up of 11 amino acids. The CDR3 DNA sequence: TGTGCCAGCAGCCCGGGAGATACGCAGTATTTT. Residues: CASSPGDTQYF.

The gene calls are TRBV21-1 and TRBJ2-2; the table calls TRBD1, which could not be checked here. TRBV21-1 counts as a pseudogene. The CDR3 contains 15 residues. The CDR3 loop reads CASSTWPANTGELFF. CDR3 bases: TGTGCCAGCAGCACATGGCCAGCGAACACCGGGGAGCTGTTTTTT.

The rearrangement links TRBV6-1 to TRBJ2-2, with TRBD2 as a possible D gene (6 bases). CDR1 and CDR2 (germline): MNHNS, SASEGT. There are 15 residues in the CDR3. V was pared by 7 bases and J by 6 bases, with 18 bases between. CDR3 residues: CASIGAGPSSGELFF. The CDR3 coding sequence is TGTGCCAGCATAGGGGCGGGACCTTCCTCCGGGGAGCTGTTTTTT.

CDR3 bases: TGTGCCTGGAGTATGGACTACGCCTACGAGCAGTACTTC. Translation: CAWSMDYAYEQYF. This chain uses TRBV30 with TRBJ2-7; D may be TRBD2 (6 bases). Germline lookup yields CDR1 GTSNPN and CDR2 SVGIG (reference sequence). V was shortened by 2 bases and J by 2 bases, with 10 bases between the two germline ends. The CDR3 runs to 13 residues.

V is TRBV18 and J is TRBJ2-5; 10 nucleotides agree with TRBD1. Per the germline V gene, CDR1 is KGHSH and CDR2 is LQKENI. The V gene end was trimmed by 5 bases and the J gene end by 3 bases; junction bases not matched to a gene: 12. The CDR3 runs 17 residues. The CDR3, as DNA: TGTGCCAGCTCATCCCCGTGGACAGGGGGGGTAGAAGAGACCCAGTACTTC. Protein: CASSSPWTGGVEETQYF.

This rearrangement joins TRBV2 to TRBJ2-2, with D possibly being TRBD1 (6 bases). The germline V gene encodes CDR1 SNHLY and CDR2 FYNNEI. The CDR3 extends over 15 amino acids. The V end was cut by 4 bases, the J end by 6 bases, with 15 bases between. This chain's CDR3 is CASSASGAGAGELFF. CDR3 nucleotide sequence: TGTGCCAGCAGTGCGTCAGGGGCCGGGGCCGGGGAGCTGTTTTTT.

The J gene is TRBJ2-7, the V gene TRBV7-8; D might be TRBD2 (5 bases). This CDR3 contains 14 residues. CDR1 is SGHVS and CDR2 is FQNEAQ in the germline V gene. With 2 bases removed from V and 6 bases from J, the gap between germline ends came to 14 bases. The CDR3 region is CASSLITSNGEQYF. In nucleotides, the CDR3 is TGTGCCAGCAGCTTAATAACTAGTAACGGCGAGCAGTACTTC.

The genes are TRBV2 and TRBJ2-1, with 7 positions matching TRBD2. This CDR3 spans 14 amino acids. After removal of 4 bases from V and 4 bases from J, the junction contained 4 bases not matched to a gene. Germline V lookup: CDR1 SNHLY, CDR2 FYNNEI. The CDR3 protein is CASSGASGYNEQFF. The CDR3 nucleotides are TGTGCCAGCAGTGGGGCTAGCGGTTACAATGAGCAGTTCTTC.

V is TRBV5-1 and J is TRBJ2-3; D not certain. Germline V gene sequence: CDR1 SGHRS, CDR2 YFSETQ. The V end was cut by 4 bases, the J end by 0 bases, with 6 bases between. The CDR3 runs to 13 residues. Here the CDR3 DNA reads TGCGCCAGCAGCCCCGACAGCACAGATACGCAGTATTTT. The encoded protein is CASSPDSTDTQYF.

The J gene is TRBJ2-7, the V gene TRBV19; no firm D call. This CDR3 contains 14 residues. V was pared by 2 bases and J by 2 bases, with 10 bases between. Germline V gene lookup returns CDR1 LNHDA and CDR2 SQIVND (reference sequence). The CDR3 DNA reads as TGTGCCAGTAGTATACAAGGGCAGGCCTACGAGCAGTACTTC. Its translation is CASSIQGQAYEQYF.

About this clone: Within the sample, other DNA sequences also encode this same CDR3. This rearrangement joins TRBV10-3 to TRBJ2-7; no definite D call. The CDR3 contains 13 residues. The germline V gene encodes CDR1 ENHRY and CDR2 SYGVKD. Trimming removed 4 bases from V and 1 base from J, with 8 bases in between. The CDR3 coding sequence is TGTGCCATCAGTGGCGACCGATCCTACGAGCAGTACTTC. It codes for CAISGDRSYEQYF.